Below, 18 T cell receptor beta chains from the same sample are listed, as sequenced in a study of blood T cell repertoires in COVID-19. Sequenced by immunoSEQ multiplex PCR; TCRdb stores in-frame clones only, minus some. The profile shows 200,000 or so clones, 70% to 90% of them singletons. Sequenced sample: peripheral blood. The receptors originated from a man aged 60 to 75 with acute or convalescent COVID-19.

This clone showed up just once. The chain employs TRBV29-1 and TRBJ2-6, with D possibly being TRBD1 (6 bases). Germline CDR1 reads SQVTM; CDR2 reads ANQGSEA. Trimming shortened V by 3 bases and J by 3 bases, and 9 bases separated the two germline ends. The CDR3 is 14 amino acids. The CDR3 DNA reads TGCAGCGTTGATCAGGGGCTTGGGGCCAACGTCCTGACTTTC. Translation gives CSVDQGLGANVLTF.

V usage is TRBV28 and J usage is TRBJ2-3, with D perhaps TRBD2 (6 bases). The V end was cut by 3 bases, the J end by 0 bases, with 19 bases between. Germline-derived CDR1 and CDR2 are MDHEN and SYDVKM. The CDR3 runs to 18 residues. The CDR3 reads CASSFGSSEGPSTDTQYF. The CDR3 nucleotides read TGTGCCAGCAGTTTCGGGTCTAGCGAAGGGCCTAGCACAGATACGCAGTATTTT.

There are a few counts of this clone. The chain uses TRBV11-2 and TRBJ1-1; the D gene is possibly TRBD1 (6 bases). The V gene's germline CDR1 is SGHAT and CDR2 FQNNGV. Trimming pared 7 bases from V and 1 base from J, leaving 22 bases between. The CDR3 contains 17 residues. CDR3 nucleotides: TGTGCCAGCACTAGAATCCGGCAGGGGAAAACGAACACTGAAGCTTTCTTT. Translation: CASTRIRQGKTNTEAFF. Together with reference TRBV11-2 and TRBJ1-1, the CDR3 gives the full variable domain: EAGVAQSPRYKIIEKRQSVAFWCNPISGHATLYWYQQILGQGPKLLIQFQNNGVVDDSQLPKDRFSAERLKGVDSTLKIQPAKLEDSAVYLCASTRIRQGKTNTEAFFGQGTRLTVV.

The CDR3 nucleotides are TGCGCCAGCAGCCAAGCCGGACAGGGGGATGTCTATGGCTACACCTTC. Its protein is CASSQAGQGDVYGYTF. The V gene is TRBV4-1, the J gene TRBJ1-2; 10 positions agree with TRBD1. Losses at the gene ends were 1 base for V and 4 bases for J; bases not matched to a gene: 6. The CDR3 totals 16 residues. Germline V gene lookup returns CDR1 MGHRA and CDR2 YSYEKL.

V usage is TRBV7-9 and J usage is TRBJ1-3; the D is unclear. CDR1 is SEHNR, CDR2 FQNEAQ, per germline (reference sequence). Trimming took 0 bases from V and 4 from J, leaving 4 bases between them. The CDR3 covers 13 residues. CDR3 coding DNA: TGTGCCAGCAGCTTAGCGGCCGGAAACACCATATATTTT. Translation gives CASSLAAGNTIYF.

The rearrangement uses TRBV5-6 and TRBJ2-7, with D possibly matching TRBD1 (5 bases). The V and J ends lost 4 bases and 4 bases respectively, with 12 bases between them. The CDR3 totals 13 residues. Germline V lookup: CDR1 SGHDT, CDR2 YYEEEE. The CDR3 coding sequence is TGTGCCAGCAGCCCGCTCCAGGGATACGAGCAGTACTTC. Its translation is CASSPLQGYEQYF.

The rearrangement links TRBV29-1 to TRBJ2-4; D gene uncertain. V was cut by 4 bases and J by 6 bases, with 13 bases left in between. This CDR3 has 13 residues. Germline V lookup: CDR1 SQVTM, CDR2 ANQGSEA. CDR3 loop: CSVVRDIGNIQYF. CDR3 bases: TGCAGCGTTGTTCGTGACATCGGAAACATTCAGTACTTC.

This chain links TRBV27 with TRBJ1-2, with 10 nucleotides matching TRBD1. With V trimmed by 3 bases and J by 6 bases, 7 bases remained unmatched. Germline values: CDR1 MNHEY, CDR2 SMNVEV (reference sequence). This CDR3 spans 15 amino acids. The CDR3 is CASSLFRDRGHGYTF. The CDR3 coding sequence is TGTGCCAGCAGTTTGTTCCGGGACAGGGGACATGGCTACACCTTC.

The rearrangement links TRBV10-2 to TRBJ1-6; 7 positions match TRBD1. The CDR3 totals 14 residues. Per germline, CDR1 WSHSY and CDR2 SAAADI. With 4 bases clipped from V and 7 bases from J, the junction kept 4 bases outside the gene matches. DNA for the CDR3: TGCGCCAGCAGTGGACAGGGTGAAAATTCACCCCTCCACTTT. This gives the protein CASSGQGENSPLHF.

The chain couples TRBV27 to TRBJ1-2, with D possibly being TRBD1 (6 bases). The CDR3 sequence is 19 residues long. The V gene lost 6 bases and the J gene lost 0 bases, with 26 bases spanning the gap. Germline CDR1 reads MNHEY; CDR2 reads SMNVEV (reference sequence). The CDR3: CASSRSIRLAGTPNYGYTF. CDR3 DNA sequence: TGTGCCAGCAGCCGATCTATCCGCTTAGCCGGGACACCTAACTATGGCTACACCTTC.

This rearrangement joins TRBV7-9 to TRBJ2-7, with 9 bases lining up with TRBD1. The V gene end was trimmed by 0 bases and the J gene end by 3 bases; junction bases not matched to a gene: 3. This CDR3 contains 15 residues. The germline V gene has CDR1 SEHNR and CDR2 FQNEAQ (reference sequence). The CDR3 coding sequence is TGTGCCAGCAGCTTAGCGCGGGGACAGGGCTACGAGCAGTACTTC. It codes for CASSLARGQGYEQYF.

This clone was counted between two and nine times. V and J are TRBV5-1 and TRBJ2-3; 8 bases map to TRBD1. V lost 2 bases and J lost 5; bases outside the gene matches: 4. This CDR3 has 14 residues. Germline CDR1 is SGHRS and CDR2 is YFSETQ. CDR3 loop: CASSLGTGRDTQYF. CDR3 in DNA: TGCGCCAGCAGCTTAGGGACAGGCAGAGATACGCAGTATTTT.

The chain links TRBV12-5 to TRBJ2-5; maybe TRBD2 (6 bases). The CDR3 spans 11 residues. The germline CDR1 and CDR2 sequences are LGHNT and FRNRAP. CDR3 loop: CAKGRQETQYF. The CDR3 nucleotides are TGTGCCAAGGGGAGGCAAGAGACCCAGTACTTC. Full variable domain (missing parts from reference TRBV12-5 and TRBJ2-5): DARVTQTPRHKVTEMGQEVTMRCQPILGHNTVFWYRQTMMQGLELLAYFRNRAPLDDSGMPKDRFSAEMPDATLATLKIQPSEPRDSAVYFCAKGRQETQYFGPGTRLLVL.

V is TRBV28 and J is TRBJ1-3; TRBD1 might be the D (5 bases). Germline values: CDR1 MDHEN, CDR2 SYDVKM. V was clipped by 8 bases and J by 0 bases, with 14 bases between them. The CDR3 loop spans 15 amino acids. CDR3 DNA: TGTGCCAGCGCAGATCTGGGGCGCTCTGGAAACACCATATATTTT. This translates into CASADLGRSGNTIYF.

V usage is TRBV18 and J usage is TRBJ1-4, with TRBD1 identical over 9 bases. The CDR3 runs to 14 residues. After removal of 2 bases from V and 13 bases from J, the junction contained 8 bases not matched to a gene. Per the germline V gene, CDR1 is KGHSH and CDR2 is LQKENI. The CDR3 bases are TGTGCCAGCTCACCATCCACAAGGGGACAGGGACTGTTTTTT. It specifies CASSPSTRGQGLFF.

The genes are TRBV5-1 and TRBJ2-5; D perhaps matches TRBD1 (5 bases). The CDR3 consists of 13 residues. Germline CDR1 and CDR2: SGHRS and YFSETQ. The germline V and J ends were trimmed by 4 bases and 0 bases, with 7 bases remaining between them. The CDR3 DNA sequence: TGCGCCAGCAGCCCAGGGAACCAAGAGACCCAGTACTTC. As protein: CASSPGNQETQYF. The whole variable domain, filled in from reference TRBV5-1 and TRBJ2-5, reads KAGVTQTPRYLIKTRGQQVTLSCSPISGHRSVSWYQQTPGQGLQFLFEYFSETQRNKGNFPGRFSGRQFSNSRSEMNVSTLELGDSALYLCASSPGNQETQYFGPGTRLLVL.

CDR3 region: CASSKYEAETQYF. The CDR3 nucleotides read TGTGCCAGCAGCAAATATGAGGCAGAGACCCAGTACTTC. The gene calls are TRBV21-1 and TRBJ2-5; the table's D call, TRBD2, was not checked against the DNA. TRBV21-1 is a pseudogene segment. The length of the CDR3 is 13 residues.

This clone was detected a few times. The chain is built from TRBV7-6 and TRBJ2-7; 10 bases fit TRBD1. Germline trimming cut 3 bases from V and 2 bases from J; bases unmatched to any gene: 4. Germline lookup yields CDR1 SGHVS and CDR2 FNYEAQ. This CDR3 comprises 15 residues. In DNA form, the CDR3 reads TGTGCCAGCAGCTTGGACGGACAGGGGGCCTACGAGCAGTACTTC. Its protein is CASSLDGQGAYEQYF.